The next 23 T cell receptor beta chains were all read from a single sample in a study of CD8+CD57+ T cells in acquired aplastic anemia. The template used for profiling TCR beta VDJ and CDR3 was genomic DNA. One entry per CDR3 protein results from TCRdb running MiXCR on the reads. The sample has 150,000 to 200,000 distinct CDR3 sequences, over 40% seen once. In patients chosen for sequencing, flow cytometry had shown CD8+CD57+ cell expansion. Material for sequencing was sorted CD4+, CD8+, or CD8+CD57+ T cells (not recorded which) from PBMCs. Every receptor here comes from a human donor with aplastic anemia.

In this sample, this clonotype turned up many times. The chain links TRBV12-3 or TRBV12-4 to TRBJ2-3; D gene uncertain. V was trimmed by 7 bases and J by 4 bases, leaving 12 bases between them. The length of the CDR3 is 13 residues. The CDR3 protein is CASTIPPPDTQYF. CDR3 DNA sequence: TGTGCCAGCACCATCCCCCCGCCAGATACGCAGTATTTT.

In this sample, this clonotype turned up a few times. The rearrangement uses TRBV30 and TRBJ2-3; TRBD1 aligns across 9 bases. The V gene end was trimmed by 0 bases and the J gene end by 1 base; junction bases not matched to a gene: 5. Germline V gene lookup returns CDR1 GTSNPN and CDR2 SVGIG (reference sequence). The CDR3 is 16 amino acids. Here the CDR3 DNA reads TGTGCCTGGAGTGTAGGCGGGACAGGGCGCACAGATACGCAGTATTTT. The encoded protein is CAWSVGGTGRTDTQYF.

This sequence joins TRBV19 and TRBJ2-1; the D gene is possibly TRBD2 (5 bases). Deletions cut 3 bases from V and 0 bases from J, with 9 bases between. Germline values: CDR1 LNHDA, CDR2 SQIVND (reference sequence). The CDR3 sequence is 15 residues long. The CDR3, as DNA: TGTGCCAGTAGTATGGATGGGAGCTCCTACAATGAGCAGTTCTTC. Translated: CASSMDGSSYNEQFF.

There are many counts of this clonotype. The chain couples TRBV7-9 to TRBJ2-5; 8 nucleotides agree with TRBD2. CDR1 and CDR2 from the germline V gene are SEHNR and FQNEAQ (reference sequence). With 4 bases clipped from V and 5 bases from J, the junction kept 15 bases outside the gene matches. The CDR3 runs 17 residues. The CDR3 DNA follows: TGTGCCAGCAGCTCGACGGGGGGGCTAGGGGGTCGGGAGACCCAGTACTTC. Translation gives CASSSTGGLGGRETQYF.

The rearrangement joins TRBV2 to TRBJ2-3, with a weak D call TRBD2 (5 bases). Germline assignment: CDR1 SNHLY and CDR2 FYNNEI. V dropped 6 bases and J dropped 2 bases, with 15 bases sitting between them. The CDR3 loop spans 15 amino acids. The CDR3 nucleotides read TGTGCCAGCAGGACCGGGGAATCAGACACAGATACGCAGTATTTT. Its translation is CASRTGESDTDTQYF.

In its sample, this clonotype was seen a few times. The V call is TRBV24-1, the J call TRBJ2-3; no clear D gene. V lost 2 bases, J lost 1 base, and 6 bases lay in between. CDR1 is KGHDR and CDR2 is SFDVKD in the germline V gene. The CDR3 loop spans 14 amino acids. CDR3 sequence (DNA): TGTGCCACCAGTGATTCTTCGGGCACAGATACGCAGTATTTT. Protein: CATSDSSGTDTQYF.

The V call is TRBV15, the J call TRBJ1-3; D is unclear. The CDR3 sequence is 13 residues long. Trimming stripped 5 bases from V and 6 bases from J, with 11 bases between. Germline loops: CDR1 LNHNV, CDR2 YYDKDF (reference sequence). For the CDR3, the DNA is TGTGCCACCAGCTCCACGGACCCAAACACCATATATTTT. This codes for CATSSTDPNTIYF.

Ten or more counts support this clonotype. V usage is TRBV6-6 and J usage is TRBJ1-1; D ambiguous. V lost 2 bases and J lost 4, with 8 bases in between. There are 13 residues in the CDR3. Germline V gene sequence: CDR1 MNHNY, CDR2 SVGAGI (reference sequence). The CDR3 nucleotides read TGTGCCAGCAGTTACGCGTCGGGCACTGAAGCTTTCTTT. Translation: CASSYASGTEAFF.

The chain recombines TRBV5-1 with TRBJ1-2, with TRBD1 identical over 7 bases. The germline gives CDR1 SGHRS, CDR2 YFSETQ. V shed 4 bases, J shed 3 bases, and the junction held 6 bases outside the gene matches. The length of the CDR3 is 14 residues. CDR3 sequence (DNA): TGCGCCAGCAGCCGAGGACAGGACTACTATGGCTACACCTTC. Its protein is CASSRGQDYYGYTF.

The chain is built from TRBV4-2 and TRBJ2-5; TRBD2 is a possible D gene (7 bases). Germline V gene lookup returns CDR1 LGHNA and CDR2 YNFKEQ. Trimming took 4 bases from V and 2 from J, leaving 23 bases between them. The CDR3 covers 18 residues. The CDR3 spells CASSRLQGGRSAQETQYF. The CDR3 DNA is TGTGCCAGCAGCCGCTTACAGGGAGGGAGGTCGGCACAAGAGACCCAGTACTTC.

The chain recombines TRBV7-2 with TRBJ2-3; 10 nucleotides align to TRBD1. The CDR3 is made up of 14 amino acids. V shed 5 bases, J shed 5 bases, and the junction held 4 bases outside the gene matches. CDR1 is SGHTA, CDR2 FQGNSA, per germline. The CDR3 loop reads CASSIRDRGDTQYF. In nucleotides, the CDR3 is TGTGCCAGCAGCATCCGGGACAGGGGAGATACGCAGTATTTT.

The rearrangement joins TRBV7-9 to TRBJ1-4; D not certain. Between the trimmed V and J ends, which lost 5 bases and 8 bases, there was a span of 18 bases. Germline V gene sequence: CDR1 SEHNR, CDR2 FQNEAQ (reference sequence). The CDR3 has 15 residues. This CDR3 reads CASSPPDLGREKLFF. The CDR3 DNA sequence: TGTGCCAGCAGCCCCCCGGACCTGGGCCGGGAAAAACTGTTTTTT.

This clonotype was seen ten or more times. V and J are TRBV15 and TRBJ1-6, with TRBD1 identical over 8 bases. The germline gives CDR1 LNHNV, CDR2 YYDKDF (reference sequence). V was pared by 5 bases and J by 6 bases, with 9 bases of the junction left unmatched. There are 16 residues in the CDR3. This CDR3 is CATSSRTGRLNSPLHF. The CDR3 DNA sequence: TGTGCCACCAGCTCCCGGACAGGGCGCCTTAATTCACCCCTCCACTTT.

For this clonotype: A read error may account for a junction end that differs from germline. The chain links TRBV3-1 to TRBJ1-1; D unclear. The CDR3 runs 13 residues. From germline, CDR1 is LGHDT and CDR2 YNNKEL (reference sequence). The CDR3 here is CASRQAGDIEAFF. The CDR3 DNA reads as TGTGCCAGCAGGCAAGCTGGGGATATTGAAGCTTTCTTT.

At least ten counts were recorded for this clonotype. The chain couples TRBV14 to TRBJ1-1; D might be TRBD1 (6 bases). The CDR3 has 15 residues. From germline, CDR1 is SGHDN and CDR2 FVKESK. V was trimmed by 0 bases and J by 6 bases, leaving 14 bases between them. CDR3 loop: CASSQDPPGAAEAFF. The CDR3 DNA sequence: TGTGCCAGCAGCCAAGATCCACCGGGGGCCGCTGAAGCTTTCTTT.

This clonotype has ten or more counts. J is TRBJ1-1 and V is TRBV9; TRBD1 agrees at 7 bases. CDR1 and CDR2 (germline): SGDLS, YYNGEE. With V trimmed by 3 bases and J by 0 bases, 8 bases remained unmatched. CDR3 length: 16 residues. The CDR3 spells CASSDATGPMNTEAFF. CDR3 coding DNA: TGTGCCAGCAGCGACGCGACAGGGCCCATGAACACTGAAGCTTTCTTT.

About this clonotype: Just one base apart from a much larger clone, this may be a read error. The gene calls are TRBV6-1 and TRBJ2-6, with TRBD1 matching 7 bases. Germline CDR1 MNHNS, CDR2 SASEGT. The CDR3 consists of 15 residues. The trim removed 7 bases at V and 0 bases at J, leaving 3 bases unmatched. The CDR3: CASTGQISGANVLTF. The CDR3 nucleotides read TGTGCCAGCACGGGACAGATCTCTGGGGCCAACGTCCTGACTTTC.

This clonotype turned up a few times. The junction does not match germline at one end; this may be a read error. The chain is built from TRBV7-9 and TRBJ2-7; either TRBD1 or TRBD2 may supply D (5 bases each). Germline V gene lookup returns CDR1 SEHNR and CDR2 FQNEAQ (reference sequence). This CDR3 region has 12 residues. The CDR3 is CASSLGTYEQYF. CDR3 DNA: TGTGCCAGCAGTTTAGGGACGTACGAGCAGTACTTC. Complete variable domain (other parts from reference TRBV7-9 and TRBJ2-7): DTGVSQNPRHKITKRGQNVTFRCDPISEHNRLYWYRQTLGQGPEFLTYFQNEAQLEKSRLLSDRFSAERPKGSFSTLEIQRTEQGDSAMYLCASSLGTYEQYFGPGTRLTVT.

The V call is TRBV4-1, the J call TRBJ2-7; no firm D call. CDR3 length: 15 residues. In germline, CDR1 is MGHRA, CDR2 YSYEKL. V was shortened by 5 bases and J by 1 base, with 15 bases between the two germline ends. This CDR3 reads CASSVTGPLSYEQYF. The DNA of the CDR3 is TGCGCCAGCAGCGTAACCGGGCCTCTTTCCTACGAGCAGTACTTC.

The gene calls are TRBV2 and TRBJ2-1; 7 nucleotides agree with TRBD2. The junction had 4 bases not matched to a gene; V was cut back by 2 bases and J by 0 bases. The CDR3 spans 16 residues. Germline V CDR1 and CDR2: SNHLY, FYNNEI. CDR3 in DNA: TGTGCCAGCAGTGAATCGTGGGGGGGCTCCTACAATGAGCAGTTCTTC. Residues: CASSESWGGSYNEQFF.

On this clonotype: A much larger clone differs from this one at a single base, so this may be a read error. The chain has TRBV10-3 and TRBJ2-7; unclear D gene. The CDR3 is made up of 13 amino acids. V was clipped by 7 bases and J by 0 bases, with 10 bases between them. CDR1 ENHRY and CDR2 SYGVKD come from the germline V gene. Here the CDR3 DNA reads TGTGCCATCAAGGAGAGGAGCTCCTACGAGCAGTACTTC. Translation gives CAIKERSSYEQYF.

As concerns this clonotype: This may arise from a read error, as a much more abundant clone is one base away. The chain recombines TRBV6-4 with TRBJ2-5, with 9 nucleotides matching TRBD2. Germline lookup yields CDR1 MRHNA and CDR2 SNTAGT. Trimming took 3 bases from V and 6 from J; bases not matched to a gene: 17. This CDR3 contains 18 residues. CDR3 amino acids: CASSDSVREREDLKTQYF. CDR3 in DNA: TGTGCCAGCAGTGATTCGGTGAGAGAGCGGGAGGATTTGAAGACCCAGTACTTC.

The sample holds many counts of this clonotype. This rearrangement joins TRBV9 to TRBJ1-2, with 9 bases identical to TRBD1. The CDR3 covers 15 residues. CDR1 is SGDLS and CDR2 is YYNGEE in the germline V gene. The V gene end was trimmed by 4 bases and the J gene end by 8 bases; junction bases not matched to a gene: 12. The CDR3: CASSPRDRDFGGYTF. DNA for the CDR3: TGTGCCAGCAGCCCCCGGGACAGGGATTTCGGGGGCTACACCTTC.